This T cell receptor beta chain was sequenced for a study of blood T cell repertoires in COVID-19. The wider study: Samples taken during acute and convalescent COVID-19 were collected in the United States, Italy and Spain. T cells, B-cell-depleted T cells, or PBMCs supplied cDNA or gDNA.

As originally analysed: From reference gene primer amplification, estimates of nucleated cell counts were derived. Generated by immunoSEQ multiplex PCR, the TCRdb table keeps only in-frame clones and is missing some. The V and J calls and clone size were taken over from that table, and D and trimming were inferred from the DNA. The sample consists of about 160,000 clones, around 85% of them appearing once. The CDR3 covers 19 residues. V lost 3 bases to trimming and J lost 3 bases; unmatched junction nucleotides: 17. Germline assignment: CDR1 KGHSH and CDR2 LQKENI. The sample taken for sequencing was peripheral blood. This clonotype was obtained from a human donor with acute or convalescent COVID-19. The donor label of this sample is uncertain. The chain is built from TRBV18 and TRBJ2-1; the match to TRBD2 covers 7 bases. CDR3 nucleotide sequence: TGTGCCAGCTCACCTATGGGGGGGGGTAACCCGGACTACTACAATGAGCAGTTCTTC. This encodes CASSPMGGGNPDYYNEQFF. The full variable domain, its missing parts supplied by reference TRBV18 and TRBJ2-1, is NAGVMQNPRHLVRRRGQEARLRCSPMKGHSHVYWYRQLPEEGLKFMVYLQKENIIDESGMPKERFSAEFPKEGPSILRIQQVVRGDSAAYFCASSPMGGGNPDYYNEQFFGPGTRLTVL.